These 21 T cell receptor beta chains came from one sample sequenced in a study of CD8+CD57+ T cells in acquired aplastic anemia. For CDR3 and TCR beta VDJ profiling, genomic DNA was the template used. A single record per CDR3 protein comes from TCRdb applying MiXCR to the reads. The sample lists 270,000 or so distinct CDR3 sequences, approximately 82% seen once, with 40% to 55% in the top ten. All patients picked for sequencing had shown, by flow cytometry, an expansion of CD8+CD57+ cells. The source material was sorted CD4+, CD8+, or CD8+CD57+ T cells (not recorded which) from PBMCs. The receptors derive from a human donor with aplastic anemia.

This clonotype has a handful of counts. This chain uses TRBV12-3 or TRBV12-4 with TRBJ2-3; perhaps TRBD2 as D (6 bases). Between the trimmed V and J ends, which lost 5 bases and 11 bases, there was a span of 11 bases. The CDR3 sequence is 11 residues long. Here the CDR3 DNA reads TGTGCCAGCAGTCGGGACGGGGGGCAGTATTTT. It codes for CASSRDGGQYF.

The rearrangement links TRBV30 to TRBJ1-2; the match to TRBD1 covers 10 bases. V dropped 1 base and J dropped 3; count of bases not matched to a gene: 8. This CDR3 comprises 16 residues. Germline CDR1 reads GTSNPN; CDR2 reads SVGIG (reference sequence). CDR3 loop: CAWSARDRGLDYGYTF. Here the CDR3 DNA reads TGTGCCTGGAGTGCACGGGACAGGGGCTTGGACTATGGCTACACCTTC. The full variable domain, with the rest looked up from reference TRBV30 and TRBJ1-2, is SQTIHQWPATLVQPVGSPLSLECTVEGTSNPNLYWYRQAAGRGLQLLFYSVGIGQISSEVPQNLSASRPQDRQFILSSKKLLLSDSGFYLCAWSARDRGLDYGYTFGSGTRLTVV.

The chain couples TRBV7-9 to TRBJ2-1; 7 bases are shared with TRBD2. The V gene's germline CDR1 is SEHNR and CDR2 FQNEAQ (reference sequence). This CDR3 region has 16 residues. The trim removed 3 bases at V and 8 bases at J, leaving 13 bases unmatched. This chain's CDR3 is CASSFPTAGGSDEQFF. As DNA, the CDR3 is TGTGCCAGCAGCTTTCCAACAGCCGGGGGGAGCGATGAGCAGTTCTTC.

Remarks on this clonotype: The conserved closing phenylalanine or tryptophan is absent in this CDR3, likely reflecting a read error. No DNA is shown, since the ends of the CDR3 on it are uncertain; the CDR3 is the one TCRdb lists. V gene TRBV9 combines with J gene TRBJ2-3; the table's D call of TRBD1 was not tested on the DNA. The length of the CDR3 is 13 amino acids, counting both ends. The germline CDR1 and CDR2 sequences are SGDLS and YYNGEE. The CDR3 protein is CASSDGSATQHYV.

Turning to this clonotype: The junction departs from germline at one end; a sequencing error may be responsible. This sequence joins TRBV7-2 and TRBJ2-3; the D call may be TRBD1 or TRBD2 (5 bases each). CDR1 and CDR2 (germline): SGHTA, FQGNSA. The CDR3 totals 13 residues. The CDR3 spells CASRDGATETEHF. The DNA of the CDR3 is TGTGCCAGCAGGGACGGGGCCACAGAGACAGAGCATTTT.

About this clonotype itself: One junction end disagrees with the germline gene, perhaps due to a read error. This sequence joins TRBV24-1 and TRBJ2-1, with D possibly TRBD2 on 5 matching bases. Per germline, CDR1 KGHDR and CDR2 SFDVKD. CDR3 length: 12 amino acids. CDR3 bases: TGTGCGACCAGTGGCCCGGAGGATGAGCAGTTCTTC. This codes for CATSGPEDEQFF.

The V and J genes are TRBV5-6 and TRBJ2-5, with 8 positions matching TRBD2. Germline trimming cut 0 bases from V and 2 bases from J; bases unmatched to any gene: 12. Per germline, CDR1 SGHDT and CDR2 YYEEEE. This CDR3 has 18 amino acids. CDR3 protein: CASSLEREAGVPQETQYF. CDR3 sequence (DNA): TGTGCCAGCAGCTTGGAGAGGGAAGCGGGGGTGCCTCAAGAGACCCAGTACTTC.

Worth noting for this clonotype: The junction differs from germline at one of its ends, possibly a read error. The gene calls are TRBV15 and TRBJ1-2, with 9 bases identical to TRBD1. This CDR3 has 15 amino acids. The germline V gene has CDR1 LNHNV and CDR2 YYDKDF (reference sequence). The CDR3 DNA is TGTGCCACCAGCAGAGATAGACAGGGGGGGGATGGGCAGATCTTC. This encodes CATSRDRQGGDGQIF. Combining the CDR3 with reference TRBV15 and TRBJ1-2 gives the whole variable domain DAMVIQNPRYQVTQFGKPVTLSCSQTLNHNVMYWYQQKSSQAPKLLFHYYDKDFNNEADTPDNFQSRRPNTSFCFLDIRSPGLGDTAMYLCATSRDRQGGDGQIFGSGTRLTVV.

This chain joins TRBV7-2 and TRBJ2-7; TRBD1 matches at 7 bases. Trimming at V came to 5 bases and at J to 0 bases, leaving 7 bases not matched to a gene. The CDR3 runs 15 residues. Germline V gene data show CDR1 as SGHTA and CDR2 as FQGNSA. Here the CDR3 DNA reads TGTGCCAGCAGCAAGGACAGGCCGACCTCCTACGAGCAGTACTTC. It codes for CASSKDRPTSYEQYF.

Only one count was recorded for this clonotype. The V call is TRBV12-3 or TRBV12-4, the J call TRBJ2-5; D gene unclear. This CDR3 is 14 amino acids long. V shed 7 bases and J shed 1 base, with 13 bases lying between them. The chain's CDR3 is CASTPGSSQETQYF. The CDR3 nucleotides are TGTGCCAGCACCCCGGGCTCCAGCCAAGAGACCCAGTACTTC.

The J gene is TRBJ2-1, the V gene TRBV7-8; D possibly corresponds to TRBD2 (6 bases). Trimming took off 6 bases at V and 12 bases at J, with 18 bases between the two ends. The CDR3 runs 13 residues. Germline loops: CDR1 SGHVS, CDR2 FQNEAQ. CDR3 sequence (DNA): TGTGCCAGCAGTGATGGGGGGATCCGTCTGCAGTTCTTC. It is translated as CASSDGGIRLQFF.

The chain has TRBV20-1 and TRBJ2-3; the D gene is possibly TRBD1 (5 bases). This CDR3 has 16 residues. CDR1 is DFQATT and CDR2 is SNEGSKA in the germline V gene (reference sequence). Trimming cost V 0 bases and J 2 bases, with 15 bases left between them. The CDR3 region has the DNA TGCAGTGCTAGAGATCAAGGGGTTGTGGCCACAGATACGCAGTATTTT. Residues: CSARDQGVVATDTQYF.

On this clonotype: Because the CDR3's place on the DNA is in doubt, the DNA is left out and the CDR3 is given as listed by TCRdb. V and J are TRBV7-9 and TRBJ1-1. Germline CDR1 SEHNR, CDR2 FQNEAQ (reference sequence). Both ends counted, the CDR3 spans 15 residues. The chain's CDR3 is CASSSSDTQYFGQFF.

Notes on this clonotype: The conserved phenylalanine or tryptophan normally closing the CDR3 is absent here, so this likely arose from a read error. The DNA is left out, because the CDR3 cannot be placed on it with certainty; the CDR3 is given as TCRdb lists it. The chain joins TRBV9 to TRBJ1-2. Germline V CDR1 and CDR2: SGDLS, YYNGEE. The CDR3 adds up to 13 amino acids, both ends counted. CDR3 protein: CASSHAGGAVQEI.

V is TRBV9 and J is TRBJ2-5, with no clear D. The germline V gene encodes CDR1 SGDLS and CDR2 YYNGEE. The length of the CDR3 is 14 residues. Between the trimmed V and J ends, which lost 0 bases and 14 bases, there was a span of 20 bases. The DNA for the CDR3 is TGTGCCAGCAGCGTAGGGTCAGATCCGGAGACCTTTTACTTC. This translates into CASSVGSDPETFYF.

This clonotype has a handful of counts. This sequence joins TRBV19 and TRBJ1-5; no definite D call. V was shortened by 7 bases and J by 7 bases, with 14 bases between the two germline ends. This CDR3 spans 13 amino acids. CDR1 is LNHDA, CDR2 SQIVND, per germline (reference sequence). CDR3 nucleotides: TGTGCCAGTACTACCTTAACCGGACAGCCCCAGCATTTT. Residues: CASTTLTGQPQHF.

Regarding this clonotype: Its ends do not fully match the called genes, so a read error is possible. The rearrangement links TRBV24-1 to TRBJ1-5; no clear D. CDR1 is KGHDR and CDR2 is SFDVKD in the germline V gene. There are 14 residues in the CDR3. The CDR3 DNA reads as TGTGCCACCAGTGACAGTTCGCCCAATCGGCCCCAGCATTTT. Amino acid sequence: CATSDSSPNRPQHF.

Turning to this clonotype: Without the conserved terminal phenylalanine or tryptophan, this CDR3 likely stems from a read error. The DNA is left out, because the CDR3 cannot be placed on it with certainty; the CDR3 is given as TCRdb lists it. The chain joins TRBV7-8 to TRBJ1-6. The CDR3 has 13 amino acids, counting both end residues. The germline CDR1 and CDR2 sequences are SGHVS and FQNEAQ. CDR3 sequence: CASSLGGGPPTQY.

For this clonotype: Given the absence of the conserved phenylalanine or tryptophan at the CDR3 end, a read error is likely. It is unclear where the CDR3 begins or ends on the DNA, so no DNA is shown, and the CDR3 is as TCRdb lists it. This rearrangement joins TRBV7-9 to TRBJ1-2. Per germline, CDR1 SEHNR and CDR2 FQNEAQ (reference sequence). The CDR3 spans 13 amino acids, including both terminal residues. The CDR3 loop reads CASSTAGGNGANV.

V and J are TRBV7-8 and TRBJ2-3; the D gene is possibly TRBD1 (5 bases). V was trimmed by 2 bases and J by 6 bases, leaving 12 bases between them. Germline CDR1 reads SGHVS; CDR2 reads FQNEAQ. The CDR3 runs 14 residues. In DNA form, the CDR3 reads TGTGCCAGCAGCTTAAGTGGACACCCCGATACGCAGTATTTT. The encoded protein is CASSLSGHPDTQYF.

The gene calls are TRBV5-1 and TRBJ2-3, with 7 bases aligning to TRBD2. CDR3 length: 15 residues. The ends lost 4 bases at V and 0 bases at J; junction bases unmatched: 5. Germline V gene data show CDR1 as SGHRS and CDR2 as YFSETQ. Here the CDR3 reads CASSRSGTSTDTQYF. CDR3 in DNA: TGCGCCAGCAGCCGGAGCGGGACCAGCACAGATACGCAGTATTTT.